The TCR beta chain described here comes from a study of kidney transplant recipient with SARS-CoV-2 infection. TCRdb re-derived calls from the reads in MiXCR, one entry per CDR3 protein. The sample contains about 240,000 distinct CDR3 sequences, 25% to 35% of which appear only once. The length of the CDR3 is 17 residues. This clonotype was detected many times. The chain carries TRBV21-1 and TRBJ2-3; the tabulated D call, TRBD2, remains unverified against the DNA. TRBV21-1 is described as a pseudogene. This specimen was a blood sample, taken at baseline and between days 110 and 120 from a kidney transplant recipient. The TCR comes from a male patient aged 25-45 years who had COVID-19 and was a kidney transplant recipient. The graft donor may be the source of some T cells. The CDR3 DNA reads TGTGCCAGCAGACTTGAGCTAGCTACAGTCATGCAAGATACGCAGTATTTT. Encoded protein: CASRLELATVMQDTQYF.